These 12 T cell receptor beta chains share one sample of origin, sequenced in a study of T-cell reconstitution after alpha-beta-depleted transplantation in children. Unique molecular identifiers were incorporated into the prepared TCRbeta library. TCRdb re-analysed the PCR reads in MiXCR, keeping a single row per CDR3 protein. The sample includes 250,000 to 300,000 distinct CDR3 sequences, roughly a tenth of them seen just once. Here the sequenced sample was PBMCs, taken before TCRalphabeta/CD19-depleted stem cell transplant. The source is a boy under three years old with acute myeloid leukemia, due to receive a stem cell transplant.

This clonotype was counted only a few times. The chain employs TRBV11-3 and TRBJ2-1; D assignment may be TRBD1 or TRBD2 (5 bases each). This CDR3 is 13 amino acids long. The germline gives CDR1 SGHNT, CDR2 YENEEA. V lost 0 bases and J lost 7, with 7 bases in between. The CDR3 here is CASSLEGVNEQFF. The CDR3 DNA is TGTGCCAGCAGCTTAGAGGGGGTAAATGAGCAGTTCTTC.

The table lists this clonotype with a few counts. The chain joins TRBV6-1 to TRBJ1-3; a possible D gene is TRBD1 (6 bases). CDR3 length equals 15 residues. Per germline, CDR1 MNHNS and CDR2 SASEGT. V was trimmed by 6 bases and J by 2 bases, leaving 14 bases between them. This chain's CDR3 is CASSLNRAAGNTIYF. The CDR3 DNA reads TGTGCCAGCAGCCTTAACAGGGCTGCTGGAAACACCATATATTTT.

The sample holds many counts of this clonotype. The rearrangement uses TRBV29-1 and TRBJ2-7; possibly TRBD2 for D (6 bases). CDR1 and CDR2 (germline): SQVTM, ANQGSEA. Trimming removed 7 bases at V and 10 bases at J, with 17 bases between. The CDR3 is made up of 11 amino acids. The CDR3 reads CSARDWMIQYF. Here the CDR3 DNA reads TGCAGCGCCCGGGACTGGATGATCCAGTACTTC.

In its sample, this clonotype was seen a few times. This chain connects TRBV6-2 or TRBV6-3 to TRBJ2-3; D is uncertain. This CDR3 is built from 14 residues. Germline V gives CDR1 MNHEY, CDR2 SVGEGT. V gave up 6 bases and J gave up 2 bases, with 12 bases separating them. The CDR3 DNA follows: TGTGCCAGCAGCCCCATCGTGAACACAGATACGCAGTATTTT. Encoded protein: CASSPIVNTDTQYF.

This clonotype was seen ten or more times. The chain uses TRBV7-9 and TRBJ1-4; D is possibly TRBD1 (6 bases). CDR1 SEHNR and CDR2 FQNEAQ come from the germline V gene (reference sequence). Between the trimmed V and J ends, which lost 3 bases and 10 bases, there was a span of 6 bases. This CDR3 is built from 11 residues. The CDR3 DNA is TGTGCCAGCAGCTTGACAGGAAAACTGTTTTTT. This codes for CASSLTGKLFF. The entire variable domain, with the rest obtained from reference TRBV7-9 and TRBJ1-4, is as follows: DTGVSQNPRHKITKRGQNVTFRCDPISEHNRLYWYRQTLGQGPEFLTYFQNEAQLEKSRLLSDRFSAERPKGSFSTLEIQRTEQGDSAMYLCASSLTGKLFFGSGTQLSVL.

The table lists this clonotype with many counts. The genes are TRBV4-3 and TRBJ2-1; perhaps TRBD2 as D (5 bases). This CDR3 region has 16 residues. Trimming shortened V by 0 bases and J by 6 bases, and 15 bases separated the two germline ends. Germline V gene data show CDR1 as LGHNA and CDR2 as YSLEER. The CDR3 DNA sequence: TGCGCCAGCAGCCAAGAATGGGAACTAGTCGGCAATGAGCAGTTCTTC. This encodes CASSQEWELVGNEQFF.

This clonotype was found many times. The chain is built from TRBV28 and TRBJ1-5, with 10 bases fitting TRBD1. The V and J ends lost 3 bases and 0 bases, in that order; junction bases with no gene match: 5. There are 17 residues in the CDR3. Germline CDR1 reads MDHEN; CDR2 reads SYDVKM. In nucleotides, the CDR3 is TGTGCCAGCAGTTTCGTGGGACAGGGGCCTAGCAATCAGCCCCAGCATTTT. Residues: CASSFVGQGPSNQPQHF.

This clonotype was seen ten or more times. The V call is TRBV28, the J call TRBJ2-5; 16 bases agree with TRBD2. The V and J ends lost 6 bases and 3 bases, in that order; junction bases with no gene match: 16. The CDR3 extends over 20 amino acids. The germline CDR1 and CDR2 sequences are MDHEN and SYDVKM. Written as DNA, the CDR3 is TGTGCCAGCAGCTTCCTTTATCCGGGACTAGCGGGAGGGCCGGAAGAGACCCAGTACTTC. This sequence encodes CASSFLYPGLAGGPEETQYF.

With regard to this clonotype: A much larger clone lies a single base off, so this may be a read error. The rearrangement joins TRBV20-1 to TRBJ2-6, with 9 bases lining up with TRBD1. The CDR3 length is 17 residues. The germline CDR1 and CDR2 sequences are DFQATT and SNEGSKA (reference sequence). The CDR3 sequence: CSARLGQGNPGANGLTF. In DNA, the CDR3 is TGCAGTGCTAGGCTTGGACAGGGGAATCCTGGGGCCAACGGCCTGACTTTC.

This clonotype has ten or more counts. The rearrangement joins TRBV29-1 to TRBJ1-4; the D is unclear. The germline V gene encodes CDR1 SQVTM and CDR2 ANQGSEA. CDR3 length: 12 amino acids. Trimming left V 7 bases short and J 8 bases short, with 14 bases between. The CDR3 nucleotides read TGCAGCGGCTTGGGTCAAGGGGAAAAACTGTTTTTT. This gives the protein CSGLGQGEKLFF.

This clonotype was counted at least ten times. This chain uses TRBV10-3 with TRBJ2-1; D not resolved. Germline lookup yields CDR1 ENHRY and CDR2 SYGVKD. This CDR3 is built from 14 residues. V was trimmed by 9 bases and J by 5 bases, leaving 17 bases between them. CDR3 coding DNA: TGTGCCATTGGGATAAGTGCCTACGACAATGAGCAGTTCTTC. Translating gives CAIGISAYDNEQFF.

This clonotype was seen many times. The gene calls are TRBV10-3 and TRBJ1-5, with 7 positions matching TRBD1. Looked up from germline, CDR1 is ENHRY and CDR2 is SYGVKD. Germline trimming cut 10 bases from V and 3 bases from J; bases unmatched to any gene: 6. This CDR3 comprises 13 residues. The CDR3 reads CASAGQANQPQHF. For the CDR3, the DNA is TGTGCCAGCGCTGGACAGGCCAATCAGCCCCAGCATTTT.